This is a list of T cell receptor beta chains from one sample in a study of cytomegalovirus exposure and HLA in healthy donors. Assay used: immunoSEQ multiplex PCR; TCRdb lists only in-frame clones, some missing. Counted here are roughly 170,000 clones, roughly 70% occurring once; the ten biggest clones make up about 1.6%. The sample comprised PBMCs. These receptors were obtained from a girl aged 5-17 years in good health and CMV-seronegative. CDR3s include the opening cysteine and the closing phenylalanine or tryptophan. D genes are given only for firm matches. Only part of the rows carry a size: once, few, many, or a class if the clone is expanded.

TRBJ1-6 | NA | TRBV5-1 | NA | TGCGCCAGCAGCTTCCAACGGACAGATAATTCACCCCTCCACTTT | CASSFQRTDNSPLHF
TRBJ2-5 | NA | TRBV5-6 | few | TGTGCCAGCAGCGGGGGGACCTTCCTAGGGCGCGAGACCCAGTACTTC | CASSGGTFLGRETQYF
TRBJ2-7 | NA | TRBV10-1 | NA | TGCGCCAGCGGCTCGCGGGACAGAACGAGAGAGCAGTACTTC | CASGSRDRTREQYF
TRBJ1-2 | NA | TRBV5-4 | NA | TGTGCCAGCAGTCCCCAACAGGGAAGGGGTATCCATGGCTACACCTTC | CASSPQQGRGIHGYTF
TRBJ2-1 | TRBD1 | TRBV7-8 | NA | TGTGCCAGCAGCCACCAAGGGACAGGGGCCTACAATGAGCAGTTCTTC | CASSHQGTGAYNEQFF
TRBJ1-1 | NA | TRBV27 | NA | TGTGCCAGCAGTTTGAACTATTACACTGAAGCTTTCTTT | CASSLNYYTEAFF
TRBJ1-6 | NA | TRBV2 | NA | TGTGCCAGCCACTTCGAAGGAGGGGAAATTAATTCACCCCTCCACTTT | CASHFEGGEINSPLHF
TRBJ2-3 | NA | TRBV5-1 | few | TGCGCCAGCAGCCTGGACCGGGGGAGCACAGATACGCAGTATTTT | CASSLDRGSTDTQYF
TRBJ2-1 | NA | TRBV6-1 | NA | TGTGCCAGCAGTGAATGGGGAGACACCTCCTACAATGAGCAGTTCTTC | CASSEWGDTSYNEQFF
TRBJ1-2 | NA | TRBV5-4 | few | TGTGCCAGCAGCTTACAGGAAAGATTTTATGGCTACACCTTC | CASSLQERFYGYTF
TRBJ2-3 | NA | TRBV7-6 | NA | TGTGCCAGCAGCTCCGCCGGGGGGCCAGATACGCAGTATTTT | CASSSAGGPDTQYF
TRBJ1-2 | TRBD1 | TRBV7-9 | NA | TGTGCCAGCAGCCGACAGGGGTCAATCGTCTACACCTTC | CASSRQGSIVYTF
TRBJ1-4 | TRBD1 | TRBV4-2 | once | TGTGCCAGCAGCCAGAATGCCGGGACAGGGGCTGAAAAACTGTTTTTT | CASSQNAGTGAEKLFF
TRBJ2-1 | TRBD1 | TRBV5-1 | once | TGCGCCAGCAGCTTGGTAGGGACAGTCGATTACAATGAGCAGTTCTTC | CASSLVGTVDYNEQFF
TRBJ2-3 | NA | TRBV5-1 | NA | TGCGCCAGCAGCTCGGCTGGGACTTACACAGATACGCAGTATTTT | CASSSAGTYTDTQYF
TRBJ2-3 | NA | TRBV14 | NA | TGTGCCAGCAGCCAAGTCCAGGAGGTGGGAGATACGCAGTATTTT | CASSQVQEVGDTQYF
TRBJ1-1 | NA | TRBV10-1 | NA | TGCGCCAGCAGTTCCGTGATTTTAACGGTCACTGAAGCTTTCTTT | CASSSVILTVTEAFF
TRBJ2-1 | TRBD2 | TRBV29-1 | NA | TGCAGCGTTGGGGTTAGCGGGCTCCTCAATGAGCAGTTCTTC | CSVGVSGLLNEQFF
TRBJ2-7 | NA | TRBV2 | NA | TGTGCCAGCAGGGGTTACAAGGACAGACCCAGCTCCTACGAGCAGTACTTC | CASRGYKDRPSSYEQYF
TRBJ2-2 | TRBD2 | TRBV2 | NA | TGTGCCAGCAGTGAAGGTGCGGGGGGGTCCACCGGGGAGCTGTTTTTT | CASSEGAGGSTGELFF
TRBJ1-1 | NA | TRBV4-1 | NA | TGCGCCAGCAGCCAAGGGGGAGGGGCTGCTGTAAGTGACGCTGAAGCTTTCTTT | CASSQGGGAAVSDAEAFF
TRBJ1-6 | NA | TRBV6-5 | once | TGTGCCAGCAGGATGGGGAGTAGTAATTCACCCCTCCACTTT | CASRMGSSNSPLHF
TRBJ1-2 | NA | TRBV4-1 | NA | TGCGCCAGCAGCCCAGCGGGGGGGGACGGCTACACCTTC | CASSPAGGDGYTF
TRBJ2-2 | TRBD2 | TRBV29-1 | NA | TGCAGCGTTGAGAAGCGGGGGATGAACACCGGGGAGCTGTTTTTT | CSVEKRGMNTGELFF
TRBJ2-1 | TRBD2 | TRBV4-1 | NA | TGCGCCAGCAGCCTTAGCGGGGGGGTTTCCTACAATGAGCAGTTCTTC | CASSLSGGVSYNEQFF
TRBJ2-1 | NA | TRBV4-1 | few | TGCGCCAGCAGCCAAGATGCGGGGGCGCCCTACAATGAGCAGTTCTTC | CASSQDAGAPYNEQFF
TRBJ1-5 | NA | TRBV5-6 | NA | TGTGCCAGCAGCTTGCAGGGACAGCCCCAGCATTTT | CASSLQGQPQHF
TRBJ1-2 | NA | TRBV6-5 | NA | TGTGCCAGCAGCCCCTTGGGCCCCTATGGCTACACCTTC | CASSPLGPYGYTF
TRBJ1-5 | NA | TRBV6-5 | NA | TGTGCCAGCAGATCGACGGGTTATAGCAATCAGCCCCAGCATTTT | CASRSTGYSNQPQHF
TRBJ2-7 | NA | TRBV2 | NA | TGTGCCAGCAGTGAACTTAAGGGGCGCGGCTCCTACGAGCAGTACTTC | CASSELKGRGSYEQYF
TRBJ2-5 | TRBD2 | TRBV23-1 | few | TGCGCCAGCTCCCAAGGACTAGCGGGGGAAGAGACCCAGTACTTC | CASSQGLAGEETQYF
TRBJ1-4 | NA | TRBV18 | NA | TGTGCCAGCTCACCAAATCCGGAAAAACTGTTTTTT | CASSPNPEKLFF
TRBJ1-2 | TRBD1 | TRBV11-2 | NA | TGTGCCAGCAGCTCGACAGGGGACTATGGCTACACCTTC | CASSSTGDYGYTF
TRBJ1-1 | NA | TRBV7-3 | NA | TGTGCCAGCAGCTTAAATACGGGAATCGAGGAAAGAGCTTTCTTT | CASSLNTGIEERAFF
TRBJ1-1 | NA | TRBV29-1 | NA | TGCAGCGTTGTGGTGGCAGAAACAAACACTGAAGCTTTCTTT | CSVVVAETNTEAFF
TRBJ2-7 | TRBD1 | TRBV2 | NA | TGTGCCAGCATCCCCGGGACAGGGGTAGTACGGGAGCAGTACTTC | CASIPGTGVVREQYF
TRBJ1-1 | TRBD1 | TRBV6-5 | once | TGTGCCAGCAGTTTTGAGGGGGCGCGTACTGAAGCTTTCTTT | CASSFEGARTEAFF
TRBJ2-3 | TRBD2 | TRBV5-1 | NA | TGCGCCAGCAGCTTGGGAAACTCGGGACTAGCGGGGGGCACAGATACGCAGTATTTT | CASSLGNSGLAGGTDTQYF
TRBJ2-7 | TRBD1 | TRBV7-9 | NA | TGTGCCAGCAGCACGACCCAGCGCAACAGGGGGCCATACGAGCAGTACTTC | CASSTTQRNRGPYEQYF
TRBJ2-7 | NA | TRBV13 | NA | TGTGCCAGCAGCATACAGGGGAGGCCCTACGAGCAGTACTTC | CASSIQGRPYEQYF
TRBJ2-3 | NA | TRBV5-1 | NA | TGCGCCAGCAGCCCTTTCTACCGCACAGATACGCAGTATTTT | CASSPFYRTDTQYF
TRBJ2-7 | TRBD1 | TRBV5-4 | NA | TGTGCCAGCAGCCCCCCAGGATGGGGACAGGGGACCCGGGAGCAGTACTTC | CASSPPGWGQGTREQYF
TRBJ1-1 | NA | TRBV7-9 | NA | TGTGCCAGCAGCCCCCCGGGGACTGAAGCTTTCTTT | CASSPPGTEAFF
TRBJ1-2 | TRBD1 | TRBV4-1 | NA | TGCGCCAGCAGGCGGGACAGGGCAGACGGCTACACCTTC | CASRRDRADGYTF
TRBJ2-7 | NA | TRBV6-1 | NA | TGTGCCAGCAGTCTCCGTCTGGAGCAGTACTTC | CASSLRLEQYF
TRBJ2-7 | NA | TRBV15 | NA | TGTGCCACCAGCACAAGGCGGACTGGGGCGGGGGAGCAGTACTTC | CATSTRRTGAGEQYF
TRBJ1-5 | NA | TRBV7-9 | NA | TGTGCCAGCAGCTTTGGGGGGGCTCAGCCCCAGCATTTT | CASSFGGAQPQHF
TRBJ2-1 | TRBD2 | TRBV9 | NA | TGTGCCAGCACTAAGCGGGGGGGGGATGAGCAGTTCTTC | CASTKRGGDEQFF
TRBJ1-2 | NA | TRBV4-1 | NA | TGCGCCAGCAGCCAAGTAAGCGTCCCTAACTATGGCTACACCTTC | CASSQVSVPNYGYTF
TRBJ1-1 | NA | TRBV19 | NA | TGTGCCAGTAGCATACGAGGGCGGACTGAAGCTTTCTTT | CASSIRGRTEAFF
TRBJ2-1 | NA | TRBV4-1 | NA | TGCGCCAGCAGCCCGCTAGCAGGCCTTCACAATGAGCAGTTCTTC | CASSPLAGLHNEQFF
TRBJ2-1 | TRBD2 | TRBV6-1 | NA | TGTGCCAGCAGTGAAATCGATGGGTGGGGGGGAGACAATGAGCAGTTCTTC | CASSEIDGWGGDNEQFF
TRBJ1-2 | TRBD1 | TRBV6-5 | once | TGTGCCAGCTTGCACCGGGACAGGGCTTCCTATGGCTACACCTTC | CASLHRDRASYGYTF